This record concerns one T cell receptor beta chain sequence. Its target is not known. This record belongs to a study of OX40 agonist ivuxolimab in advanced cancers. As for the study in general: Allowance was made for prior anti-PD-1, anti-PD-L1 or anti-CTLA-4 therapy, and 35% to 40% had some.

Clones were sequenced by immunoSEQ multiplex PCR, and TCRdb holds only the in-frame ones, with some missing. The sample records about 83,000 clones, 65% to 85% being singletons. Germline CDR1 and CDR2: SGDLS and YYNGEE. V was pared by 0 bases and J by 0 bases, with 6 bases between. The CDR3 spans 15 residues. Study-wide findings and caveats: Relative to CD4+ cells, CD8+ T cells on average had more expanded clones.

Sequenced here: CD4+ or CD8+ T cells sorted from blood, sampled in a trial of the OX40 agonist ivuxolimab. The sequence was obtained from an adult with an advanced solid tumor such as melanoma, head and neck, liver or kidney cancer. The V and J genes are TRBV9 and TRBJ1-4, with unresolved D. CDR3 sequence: CASSVGDATNEKLFF. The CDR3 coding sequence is TGTGCCAGCAGCGTAGGGGATGCAACTAATGAAAAACTGTTTTTT.